Below, one T cell receptor beta chain is given with its context. Some clones are missing from TCRdb's copy, which holds only in-frame ones; the method was immunoSEQ multiplex PCR. The sample includes approximately 110,000 clones, 80% to 95% of them seen just once. V dropped 5 bases and J dropped 7 bases, with 9 bases sitting between them. Germline CDR1 and CDR2: SGHVS and FQNEAQ. This CDR3 contains 12 residues. The data belong to a study of T cell changes during pregnancy in multiple sclerosis. The sample in question was peripheral blood, obtained after pregnancy. The sequence came from a female donor with multiple sclerosis, enrolled in a pregnancy study. V and J are TRBV7-8 and TRBJ2-1; no definite D call. The CDR3 here is CASSLSRNEQFF. CDR3 nucleotides: TGTGCCAGCAGCCTGAGCCGGAATGAGCAGTTCTTC.